Presented here are 7 T cell receptor beta chains from one specimen sequenced in a study of blood T cell repertoires in COVID-19. The data were produced by immunoSEQ multiplex PCR, yet TCRdb's version contains in-frame clones alone and is incomplete. The data show about 73,000 clones, with 65% to 85% seen just once and around 4.3% held by the top ten. Sequencing input: peripheral blood. The origin of the receptors is a woman aged 55-70 years with acute or convalescent COVID-19.

The chain recombines TRBV3-1 (or the pseudogene TRBV3-2) with TRBJ1-4; a possible D gene is TRBD1 (6 bases). Germline V lookup: CDR1 LGHDT, CDR2 YNNKEL (reference sequence). V was cut by 3 bases and J by 3 bases, with 8 bases left in between. The CDR3 spans 14 residues. The CDR3 here is CASSQQGSNEKLFF. In DNA, the CDR3 is TGTGCCAGCAGCCAGCAGGGGTCTAATGAAAAACTGTTTTTT.

The chain has TRBV6-5 and TRBJ1-5; the D is unclear. CDR1 MNHEY and CDR2 SVGAGI come from the germline V gene. Trimming cost V 6 bases and J 4 bases, with 4 bases left between them. The CDR3 has 11 residues. The CDR3 protein is CASSRNQPQHF. CDR3 DNA: TGTGCCAGCAGCCGTAATCAGCCCCAGCATTTT.

This CDR3 is CARSLLNSRGQGRNTEAFF. The CDR3, as DNA: TGTGCCAGAAGCCTTTTAAACTCGCGAGGACAGGGAAGGAACACTGAAGCTTTCTTT. The genes are TRBV7-5 and TRBJ1-1; the table gives TRBD1 as D, unverified against the DNA. TRBV7-5 represents a pseudogene. The CDR3 sequence is 19 residues long.

The gene calls are TRBV3-1 (or the pseudogene TRBV3-2) and TRBJ2-5; D possibly corresponds to TRBD1 (5 bases). Germline-derived CDR1 and CDR2 are LGHDT and YNNKEL (reference sequence). V gave up 0 bases and J gave up 1 base, with 9 bases separating them. The CDR3 covers 15 residues. In DNA form, the CDR3 reads TGTGCCAGCAGCCAAGATTGGGGCAGCCAAGAGACCCAGTACTTC. Amino acids: CASSQDWGSQETQYF.

The chain uses TRBV19 and TRBJ1-2, with 9 bases that match TRBD1. J gave up 3 bases and V 1 base, and 6 bases lay outside the gene matches. This CDR3 is 16 amino acids long. The germline V gene has CDR1 LNHDA and CDR2 SQIVND (reference sequence). CDR3 bases: TGTGCCAGTAGTATAGGGACAGGGGCTGTTGACTATGGCTACACCTTC. Translated: CASSIGTGAVDYGYTF.

Worth noting for this clone: At one boundary the junction diverges from the germline segment, which might be a read error. This chain joins TRBV19 and TRBJ2-2; D gene uncertain. The CDR3 length is 14 residues. The germline V gene encodes CDR1 LNHDA and CDR2 SQIVND (reference sequence). The CDR3 spells CASSVDKNTGELFF. CDR3 sequence (DNA): TGTGCCAGTAGTGTAGACAAGAACACCGGGGAGCTGTTTTTT. Full variable domain (remainder filled in from reference TRBV19 and TRBJ2-2): DGGITQSPKYLFRKEGQNVTLSCEQNLNHDAMYWYRQDPGQGLRLIYYSQIVNDFQKGDIAEGYSVSREKKESFPLTVTSAQKNPTAFYLCASSVDKNTGELFFGEGSRLTVL.

The chain employs TRBV3-1 (or the pseudogene TRBV3-2) and TRBJ1-2, with D maybe TRBD1 (5 bases). V was trimmed by 0 bases and J by 2 bases, leaving 13 bases between them. Germline V gene data show CDR1 as LGHDT and CDR2 as YNNKEL (reference sequence). This CDR3 spans 16 amino acids. CDR3 nucleotides: TGTGCCAGCAGCCAAGATTTACCGGGGGGAAACTATGGCTACACCTTC. It specifies CASSQDLPGGNYGYTF.